This T cell receptor beta chain was obtained from a study of Graves' ophthalmopathy and Graves' hyperthyroidism. Using RNA transcripts, the TCR beta CDR3 regions were amplified. The first round was an RT-PCR with HTBI primers, and the second round was a multiplex PCR. A single record per CDR3 protein comes from TCRdb applying MiXCR to the multiplex PCR reads. This sample carries about 700,000 distinct CDR3 sequences, roughly two fifths of them seen once, and the ten largest clones take 44%. Germline V gives CDR1 SEHNR, CDR2 FQNEAQ (reference sequence). V was clipped by 5 bases and J by 2 bases, with 18 bases between them. This CDR3 spans 16 amino acids.

The sequence derives from an adult man with Graves' ophthalmopathy. V is TRBV7-9 and J is TRBJ1-2; the D gene is possibly TRBD1 (5 bases). The source material was peripheral blood. CDR3: CASSQVRGDGNYGYTF. CDR3 DNA sequence: TGTGCCAGCAGCCAAGTGAGAGGGGACGGCAACTATGGCTACACCTTC.